The 13 T cell receptor beta chains in this list originate from one sample, sequenced in a study of blood T cell repertoires in COVID-19. Produced via immunoSEQ multiplex PCR; TCRdb's table is partial and in-frame only. Among roughly 150,000 clones listed, 70% to 90% were seen once. Sequences were obtained from peripheral blood. These receptors came from a woman over 75 with COVID-19, enrolled during active disease.

The gene calls are TRBV28 and TRBJ2-1; 8 nucleotides align to TRBD2. This CDR3 is 15 amino acids long. Germline-derived CDR1 and CDR2 are MDHEN and SYDVKM. V shed 5 bases and J 6 bases; nucleotides not matched to a gene: 9. CDR3 DNA sequence: TGTGCCAGCAGTGCCCCGGGAGGGCAGGGCAATGAGCAGTTCTTC. It is translated as CASSAPGGQGNEQFF.

This chain uses TRBV28 with TRBJ1-2, with 9 bases aligning to TRBD1. Germline loops: CDR1 MDHEN, CDR2 SYDVKM. V lost 1 base to trimming and J lost 7 bases; unmatched junction nucleotides: 7. The CDR3 covers 15 residues. Here the CDR3 reads CASSLSTGGNIGYTF. The CDR3, as DNA: TGTGCCAGCAGTTTATCTACAGGGGGCAACATTGGCTACACCTTC.

The V gene is TRBV6-1, the J gene TRBJ2-3, with TRBD2 identical over 11 bases. With V trimmed by 2 bases and J by 4 bases, 8 bases remained unmatched. CDR3 size: 17 residues. CDR1 MNHNS and CDR2 SASEGT come from the germline V gene. The CDR3 reads CASSEPRLAGGSDTQYF. The CDR3 DNA follows: TGTGCCAGCAGTGAACCTCGCCTAGCGGGAGGCTCAGATACGCAGTATTTT.

The genes are TRBV7-2 and TRBJ1-1; 9 bases fit TRBD1. Germline values: CDR1 SGHTA, CDR2 FQGNSA. V was pared by 5 bases and J by 3 bases, with 4 bases of the junction left unmatched. There are 14 residues in the CDR3. The CDR3 DNA follows: TGTGCCAGCAGCCCGGGGACAGGGTACACTGAAGCTTTCTTT. Its protein is CASSPGTGYTEAFF.

The chain joins TRBV19 to TRBJ2-7; 11 nucleotides align to TRBD1. The trim removed 6 bases at V and 6 bases at J, leaving 7 bases unmatched. The CDR3 is made up of 14 amino acids. Germline V gene data show CDR1 as LNHDA and CDR2 as SQIVND (reference sequence). CDR3 region: CASRARGQGGEQYF. The CDR3 DNA follows: TGTGCCAGTAGGGCGCGGGGACAGGGGGGCGAGCAGTACTTC.

J is TRBJ2-1 and V is TRBV5-1; possibly TRBD2 for D (5 bases). Germline CDR1 and CDR2: SGHRS and YFSETQ. The CDR3 runs 14 residues. Trimming shortened V by 4 bases and J by 7 bases, and 15 bases separated the two germline ends. The CDR3 DNA follows: TGCGCCAGCAGCGCAGGAGGAGTAGGGAATGAGCAGTTCTTC. It encodes CASSAGGVGNEQFF.

This chain connects TRBV19 to TRBJ1-6, with 7 positions matching TRBD1. V was pared by 1 base and J by 10 bases, with 4 bases of the junction left unmatched. From germline, CDR1 is LNHDA and CDR2 SQIVND (reference sequence). The CDR3 has 14 amino acids. Here the CDR3 DNA reads TGTGCCAGTAGTATAGCGCAGGGGGAATCACCCCTCCACTTT. Protein: CASSIAQGESPLHF.

The V call is TRBV2, the J call TRBJ1-6; 8 bases match TRBD1. V shed 4 bases and J 5 bases; nucleotides not matched to a gene: 7. The CDR3 has 16 amino acids. CDR1 is SNHLY, CDR2 FYNNEI, per germline. Here the CDR3 reads CASSVFGQGNNSPLHF. The CDR3 nucleotides read TGTGCCAGCAGTGTATTTGGACAGGGAAATAATTCACCCCTCCACTTT.

This clone is a singleton in its sample. The CDR3 region is CASRTGAGNYEQYF. CDR3 DNA: TGTGCCAGCCGCACAGGGGCGGGAAACTACGAGCAGTACTTC. J is TRBJ2-7 and V is TRBV27; tentatively, D is TRBD1 (7 bases). With 8 bases removed from V and 3 bases from J, the gap between germline ends came to 17 bases. The CDR3 loop spans 14 amino acids. Per the germline V gene, CDR1 is MNHEY and CDR2 is SMNVEV (reference sequence).

The chain uses TRBV6-1 and TRBJ1-1; D not certain. The CDR3 runs to 16 residues. Germline V gives CDR1 MNHNS, CDR2 SASEGT. The V end was cut by 1 base, the J end by 1 base, with 13 bases between. The chain's CDR3 is CASSEGRYSPNTEAFF. CDR3 DNA sequence: TGTGCCAGCAGTGAAGGCCGATACTCCCCGAACACTGAAGCTTTCTTT.

This clone has a handful of counts. J is TRBJ1-1 and V is TRBV7-2; 7 bases align to TRBD1. CDR1 is SGHTA, CDR2 FQGNSA, per germline. The J segment lost 11 bases and the V segment lost 5 bases, leaving 11 bases of the junction unmatched. The CDR3 extends over 13 amino acids. This CDR3 reads CASSPRGDRGAFF. The CDR3 DNA reads TGTGCCAGCAGCCCCAGGGGGGACCGGGGGGCTTTCTTT.

The rearrangement joins TRBV5-6 to TRBJ1-3, with a possible D match to TRBD1 (5 bases). CDR3 length equals 11 residues. In germline, CDR1 is SGHDT, CDR2 YYEEEE. V lost 5 bases and J 9 bases, leaving 9 bases between the germline ends. The CDR3 protein is CASSWQGTIYF. The CDR3 DNA follows: TGTGCCAGCAGTTGGCAGGGCACCATATATTTT.

The genes are TRBV5-1 and TRBJ1-6; a possible D gene is TRBD1 (6 bases). The germline V and J ends were trimmed by 1 base and 6 bases, with 8 bases remaining between them. Germline V CDR1 and CDR2: SGHRS, YFSETQ. The length of the CDR3 is 14 residues. CDR3 sequence reads: CASSLTGPNSPLHF. Written as DNA, the CDR3 is TGCGCCAGCAGCTTGACAGGGCCTAATTCACCCCTCCACTTT.